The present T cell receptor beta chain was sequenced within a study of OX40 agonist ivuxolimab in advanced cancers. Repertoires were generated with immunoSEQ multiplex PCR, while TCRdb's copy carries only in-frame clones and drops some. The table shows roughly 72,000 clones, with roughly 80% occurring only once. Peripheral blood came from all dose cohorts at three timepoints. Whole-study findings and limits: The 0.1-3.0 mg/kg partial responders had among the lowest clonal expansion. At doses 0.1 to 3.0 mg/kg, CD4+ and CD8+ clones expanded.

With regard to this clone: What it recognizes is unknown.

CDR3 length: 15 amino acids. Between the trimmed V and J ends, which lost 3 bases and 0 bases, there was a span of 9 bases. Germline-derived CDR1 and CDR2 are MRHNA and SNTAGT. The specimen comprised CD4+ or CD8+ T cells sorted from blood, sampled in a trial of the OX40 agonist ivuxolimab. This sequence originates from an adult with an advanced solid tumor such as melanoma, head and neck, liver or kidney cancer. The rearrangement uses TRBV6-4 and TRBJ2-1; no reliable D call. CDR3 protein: CASSEVSHSYNEQFF. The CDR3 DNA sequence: TGTGCCAGCAGTGAAGTCAGCCACTCCTACAATGAGCAGTTCTTC.